Listed below are T cell receptor beta chains from one sample, sequenced in a study of T cell responses to AZD1222 COVID-19 vaccine. Only in-frame clones appear in the TCRdb table, and some are missing; sequencing was by immunoSEQ multiplex PCR. The sample lists about 70,000 clones, 88% occurring once. The material sequenced was peripheral blood, taken 28 days after the second dose of the MenACWY control vaccine. These receptors all stem from an adult who received the MenACWY meningococcal vaccine as a control. CDR3s include the opening cysteine and the closing phenylalanine or tryptophan. A D gene is named only where the DNA matches it firmly. Only part of the rows carry a size: once, few, many, or a class if the clone is expanded.

>17|TRBJ2-3|TRBD1|-|TRBV19
TGTGCCAGTAGTCACAACCGGGACAGCCGAGACACAGATACGCAGTATTTT
CASSHNRDSRDTDTQYF
>13|TRBJ2-5|TRBD1|-|TRBV6-5
TGTGCCAGCAGTTGGACAGGGAAAGAGACCCAGTACTTC
CASSWTGKETQYF
>16|TRBJ1-1|-|-|TRBV14
TGTGCCAGCAGCCAAGCAGTTTCAGGGAAGAACACTGAAGCTTTCTTT
CASSQAVSGKNTEAFF
>13|TRBJ2-5|-|-|TRBV11-2
TGTGCCAGCAGGCTTACAGGGTTGGAGACCCAGTACTTC
CASRLTGLETQYF
>15|TRBJ1-1|TRBD1|-|TRBV7-9
TGTGCCAGCCCCCCCGGGGACAGGCTGAACACTGAAGCTTTCTTT
CASPPGDRLNTEAFF
>13|TRBJ2-5|-|-|TRBV7-3
TGTGCCAGCAGCTTCCGCGGGCAAGAGACCCAGTACTTC
CASSFRGQETQYF
>13|TRBJ1-2|TRBD1|-|TRBV2
TGTGCCAGCAGTCAACAGGGGGCGCGTGGCTACACCTTC
CASSQQGARGYTF
>16|TRBJ1-5|TRBD1|-|TRBV5-1
TGCGCCAGCAGCTTGGTTGGGACAGGGGCTGAGAAGCCCCAGCATTTT
CASSLVGTGAEKPQHF
>13|TRBJ2-7|TRBD1|-|TRBV6-5
TGTGCCAGCAGTTCGGGACAGGACTACGAGCAGTACTTC
CASSSGQDYEQYF
>16|TRBJ2-1|TRBD2|-|TRBV2
TGTGCCAGCAGAGGGACTAGCGGTTCTACCTACAATGAGCAGTTCTTC
CASRGTSGSTYNEQFF
>15|TRBJ1-2|-|-|TRBV6-5
TGTGCCAGCAGTTACACCGGGGTACTTCGGGGAGGCTACACCTTC
CASSYTGVLRGGYTF
>16|TRBJ2-5|-|-|TRBV15
TGTGCCACCAGCAGAGATCACCCGAAGGGGTCCGAGACCCAGTACTTC
CATSRDHPKGSETQYF
>15|TRBJ2-2|-|once|TRBV9
TGTGCCAGCAGCGCAGGACGGCTAGACACCGGGGAGCTGTTTTTT
CASSAGRLDTGELFF
>16|TRBJ2-5|TRBD2|-|TRBV6-1
TGTGCCAGCAGTGCGGTAGCGGGGAGATCCCAAGAGACCCAGTACTTC
CASSAVAGRSQETQYF
>14|TRBJ1-5|-|-|TRBV24-1
TGTGCCACCAGTGAGGGGGGACTCCAACAGCCCCAGCATTTT
CATSEGGLQQPQHF
>16|TRBJ2-3|-|-|TRBV6-2/TRBV6-3
TGTGCCAGCAGTCACCCACAGGGATTGAGCACAGATACGCAGTATTTT
CASSHPQGLSTDTQYF
>14|TRBJ2-3|-|-|TRBV6-5
TGTGCCAGCAGTTACTCCAGACACGGAGATACGCAGTATTTT
CASSYSRHGDTQYF
>14|TRBJ1-1|-|medium-sized|TRBV7-9
TGTGCCAGCGGAAGGATACAGGCGAACACTGAAGCTTTCTTT
CASGRIQANTEAFF
>17|TRBJ2-3|-|-|TRBV5-4
TGTGCCAGCAGCGTGCCCGGTGGGCCTAGCGTTTCTAGTACGCAGTATTTT
CASSVPGGPSVSSTQYF
>16|TRBJ2-3|-|few|TRBV27
TGTGCCAGTTCAAGAATCGGAGGATCCCGGGGTAATACGCAGTATTTT
CASSRIGGSRGNTQYF
>17|TRBJ2-2|-|-|TRBV5-1
TGCGCCAGCAGCTCGCACCTATTCCCAACGGATGACGGGGAGCTGTTTTTT
CASSSHLFPTDDGELFF
>14|TRBJ1-2|-|-|TRBV28
TGTGCCAGCAGCTACTCGACCGACATAGCCGGCTACACCTTC
CASSYSTDIAGYTF
>14|TRBJ2-4|-|once|TRBV2
TGTGCCAGCAGATCCGACAGAAACAAAAACATTCAGTACTTC
CASRSDRNKNIQYF
>14|TRBJ2-1|-|once|TRBV7-8
TGTGCCAGCAGCTTAGAGGCGTCGGCGGGACCGGGGGTCTTC
CASSLEASAGPGVF
>13|TRBJ1-2|-|once|TRBV2
TGTGCCAGCAGTGGGGCCCTTTCCTATGGCTACACCTTC
CASSGALSYGYTF
>16|TRBJ1-3|-|-|TRBV12-5
TGTGCTAGTGGTTTGGCCCCCCGGTTCTCTGGAAACACCATATATTTT
CASGLAPRFSGNTIYF
>14|TRBJ1-4|-|-|TRBV9
TGTGCCAGCAGCGTAGCTGGAGGGGATGAAAAACTGTTTTTT
CASSVAGGDEKLFF
>10|TRBJ2-7|-|-|TRBV12-3/TRBV12-4
TGTGCCAGCAGTTTCAACGAGCAGTACTTC
CASSFNEQYF
>14|TRBJ1-5|-|-|TRBV5-5
TGTGCCAGCAGCTTCTCGGACCAACTTCAGCCCCAGCATTTT
CASSFSDQLQPQHF
>16|TRBJ1-1|TRBD1|-|TRBV4-1
TGCGCCAGCAGCCGATCAACCGGACAGGGGGCTGCTGAAGCTTTCTTT
CASSRSTGQGAAEAFF